This record looks at one T cell receptor beta chain sequence and its context. The antigen is unknown. The data were obtained in a study of blood T cells in healthy people across ages. General observations from the study: A roughly linear age-dependent decrease characterized TCR beta diversity per million T cells.

Through a sample-barcoded 5' primer and a J-beta primer mix, a second PCR was run for about 7 to 12 cycles. Each CDR3 protein is one row after TCRdb ran MiXCR on the 5' RACE reads. This sample has 1.5 million to 2 million distinct CDR3 sequences, with roughly 52% found just once. In germline, CDR1 is SGHRS, CDR2 YFSETQ. With 0 bases clipped from V and 4 bases from J, the junction kept 6 bases outside the gene matches. The CDR3 loop spans 15 amino acids. Peripheral blood samples of around 11 milliliters were drawn from each donor. This chain uses TRBV5-1 with TRBJ2-7; 8 bases line up with TRBD1. This clonotype was sampled from a woman aged 40 to 55 in good health. Sequenced input: blood. CDR3 nucleotides: TGCGCCAGCAGCTTGGGACAGGGGTTGAGATACGAGCAGTACTTC. Translating gives CASSLGQGLRYEQYF. The full variable domain, in which reference TRBV5-1 and TRBJ2-7 provide the parts outside the CDR3, is KAGVTQTPRYLIKTRGQQVTLSCSPISGHRSVSWYQQTPGQGLQFLFEYFSETQRNKGNFPGRFSGRQFSNSRSEMNVSTLELGDSALYLCASSLGQGLRYEQYFGPGTRLTVT.